This is a list of T cell receptor beta chains from one sample in a study of blood T cell repertoires in COVID-19. Repertoires were generated with immunoSEQ multiplex PCR, while TCRdb's copy carries only in-frame clones and drops some. This table holds under 150,000 clones, 84% found once. The specimen sequenced was PBMCs or T cells enriched from blood (not recorded which). These receptors all stem from a man aged 50 to 59 in a cohort exposed to, infected with or recovered from COVID-19 (not recorded which). Both conserved end residues are part of each CDR3. The D gene is left open where the match is weak. Rows may omit the clone size; those that give it use once, few, many or a size class.

V gene	clone size	D gene	J gene	CDR3 protein	CDR3 DNA
TRBV28	NA	TRBD1	TRBJ1-2	CASTENRQGYGYTF	TGTGCCAGCACCGAAAACCGACAGGGCTATGGCTACACCTTC
TRBV7-2	NA	TRBD1	TRBJ1-2	CASSTTGVNYGYTF	TGTGCCAGCAGCACAACAGGGGTTAACTATGGCTACACCTTC
TRBV9	NA	NA	TRBJ1-3	CASSVAGYADTIYF	TGTGCCAGCAGCGTAGCAGGGTATGCGGACACCATATATTTT
TRBV7-2	NA	NA	TRBJ1-2	CASSDLVGRGYTF	TGTGCCAGCAGTGATCTGGTCGGTCGGGGCTACACCTTC
TRBV5-1	NA	TRBD2	TRBJ2-5	CASSPLSGAYQETQYF	TGCGCCAGCAGCCCCCTTAGCGGGGCGTACCAAGAGACCCAGTACTTC
TRBV29-1	NA	NA	TRBJ2-3	CSLEGTDTQYF	TGCAGCCTCGAGGGCACAGATACGCAGTATTTT
TRBV4-1	NA	NA	TRBJ1-2	CASSQGAGWAGENYGYTF	TGCGCCAGCAGCCAAGGAGCGGGATGGGCTGGAGAAAACTATGGCTACACCTTC
TRBV20-1	NA	NA	TRBJ2-3	CSASNWSTQYF	TGCAGTGCTTCCAACTGGTCTACGCAGTATTTT
TRBV30	NA	TRBD2	TRBJ2-3	CAWSMGGRGGTDTQYF	TGTGCCTGGAGTATGGGCGGGAGGGGTGGCACAGATACGCAGTATTTT
TRBV4-1	NA	NA	TRBJ2-2	CASSQGAGPTGELFF	TGCGCCAGCAGCCAGGGGGCCGGTCCCACCGGGGAGCTGTTTTTT
TRBV30	NA	NA	TRBJ1-2	CAWIYTLGFGYTF	TGTGCCTGGATTTATACCCTCGGTTTCGGCTACACCTTC
TRBV5-6	NA	NA	TRBJ2-1	CASSPLARLTNEQFF	TGTGCCAGCAGCCCCCTAGCGAGGTTAACCAATGAGCAGTTCTTC
TRBV3-1/TRBV3-2	NA	TRBD1	TRBJ1-1	CASSPMPFLTGLNTEAFF	TGTGCCAGCAGCCCTATGCCCTTTTTGACAGGGCTGAACACTGAAGCTTTCTTT
TRBV28	NA	TRBD2	TRBJ2-4	CASSWTREGIQYF	TGTGCCAGCAGTTGGACGCGGGAGGGCATTCAGTACTTC
TRBV7-9	NA	TRBD1	TRBJ1-5	CASSSDRGSNQPQHF	TGTGCCAGCAGCTCGGACAGGGGGAGCAATCAGCCCCAGCATTTT
TRBV3-1/TRBV3-2	once	TRBD2	TRBJ2-3	CASSQEASGLSDTQYF	TGTGCCAGCAGCCAAGAGGCTAGCGGGTTGTCGGATACGCAGTATTTT
TRBV7-9	once	TRBD1	TRBJ2-3	CASSLVGQGPDTQYF	TGTGCCAGCAGCTTAGTGGGACAGGGGCCAGATACGCAGTATTTT
TRBV30	NA	TRBD1	TRBJ2-2	CAWDRGVSGELFF	TGTGCCTGGGACAGGGGCGTGTCCGGGGAGCTGTTTTTT
TRBV30	NA	NA	TRBJ2-7	CAWSIGVAYEQYF	TGTGCCTGGAGTATCGGAGTTGCCTACGAGCAGTACTTC
TRBV27	NA	TRBD2	TRBJ2-7	CASSSPGLTSEQYF	TGTGCCAGCAGTTCCCCGGGACTAACCTCCGAGCAGTACTTC
TRBV7-8	NA	NA	TRBJ1-3	CASSSFTGSSGNTIYF	TGTGCCAGCAGCTCCTTCACGGGGAGCTCTGGAAACACCATATATTTT
TRBV12-1	NA	NA	TRBJ1-6	CASSFGTGFYSPLHF	TGTGCCAGCAGCTTTGGAACAGGGTTTTATTCACCCCTCCACTTT
TRBV5-1	NA	NA	TRBJ1-2	CASSLMDGEWGYTF	TGCGCCAGCAGCTTAATGGACGGGGAGTGGGGCTACACCTTC
TRBV3-1/TRBV3-2	NA	NA	TRBJ1-3	CASSPVGAGNTIYF	TGTGCCAGCAGCCCAGTGGGAGCTGGAAACACCATATATTTT
TRBV5-4	once	NA	TRBJ1-2	CASSPGGQGNYGYTF	TGTGCCAGCAGCCCGGGGGGCCAGGGTAACTATGGCTACACCTTC
TRBV28	NA	NA	TRBJ2-1	CASSQAGAKVVSYAHYNEQFF	TGTGCCAGCAGCCAAGCAGGGGCGAAGGTGGTTTCATATGCCCACTACAATGAGCAGTTCTTC
TRBV10-1	NA	TRBD2	TRBJ2-5	CASSELGLAGGETQYF	TGCGCCAGCAGTGAGTTAGGGCTAGCGGGGGGAGAGACCCAGTACTTC
TRBV7-2	NA	NA	TRBJ2-3	CASSPGLATDTQYF	TGTGCCAGCAGCCCGGGACTTGCCACAGATACGCAGTATTTT
TRBV30	NA	TRBD1	TRBJ2-1	CAWSVGQGANEQFF	TGTGCCTGGAGTGTGGGACAGGGGGCTAATGAGCAGTTCTTC
TRBV12-3/TRBV12-4	once	NA	TRBJ1-2	CASSATFYGYTF	TGTGCCAGCAGTGCCACTTTCTATGGCTACACCTTC
TRBV14	NA	NA	TRBJ1-1	CASSRQMNTEAFF	TGTGCCAGCAGCCGACAGATGAACACTGAAGCTTTCTTT
TRBV5-4	NA	TRBD1	TRBJ1-2	CASSFDRGETRLYGYTF	TGTGCCAGCAGCTTCGACAGGGGCGAGACCCGACTCTATGGCTACACCTTC
TRBV19	NA	NA	TRBJ2-5	CASSITGGTQYF	TGTGCCAGTAGTATCACGGGTGGGACCCAGTACTTC
TRBV18	NA	TRBD1	TRBJ1-4	CASSPRGQGIEKLFF	TGTGCCAGCTCACCGCGCGGACAGGGGATCGAAAAACTGTTTTTT
TRBV14	NA	NA	TRBJ1-2	CASSQTVNYGYTF	TGTGCCAGCAGCCAAACTGTTAACTATGGCTACACCTTC
TRBV5-1	NA	TRBD1	TRBJ2-3	CASSGGQGASDTQYF	TGCGCCAGCAGCGGGGGACAGGGGGCGTCAGATACGCAGTATTTT
TRBV27	once	NA	TRBJ1-5	CASSNRENQPQHF	TGTGCCAGCAGCAACAGGGAAAATCAGCCCCAGCATTTT
TRBV25-1	NA	NA	TRBJ1-1	CASRGGNTEAFF	TGTGCCAGCAGAGGAGGGAACACTGAAGCTTTCTTT
TRBV6-5	NA	NA	TRBJ1-1	CASSTQPGTEAFF	TGTGCCAGCAGTACCCAGCCGGGCACTGAAGCTTTCTTT
TRBV7-9	NA	TRBD2	TRBJ2-1	CASSPLRTSGIGLYNEQFF	TGTGCCAGCAGCCCTCTCCGGACTAGCGGGATAGGTCTTTACAATGAGCAGTTCTTC
TRBV6-5	NA	NA	TRBJ2-1	CASSVSGPYNEQFF	TGTGCCAGCAGCGTTAGCGGCCCGTACAATGAGCAGTTCTTC
TRBV14	NA	NA	TRBJ2-5	CASNMGGWDQETQYF	TGTGCCAGCAATATGGGAGGCTGGGATCAAGAGACCCAGTACTTC
TRBV5-1	NA	TRBD2	TRBJ2-2	CASSLGTSGRNTGELFF	TGCGCCAGCAGCTTGGGTACTAGCGGGAGGAACACCGGGGAGCTGTTTTTT
TRBV9	NA	TRBD2	TRBJ2-5	CASSVGTSGEETQYF	TGTGCCAGCAGCGTGGGGACTAGCGGAGAAGAGACCCAGTACTTC
TRBV7-9	NA	TRBD2	TRBJ2-1	CASSLRSVGGSRNEQFF	TGTGCCAGCAGCTTAAGGTCAGTTGGCGGGAGTCGGAATGAGCAGTTCTTC
TRBV3-1/TRBV3-2	NA	TRBD1	TRBJ1-2	CASSQGNRGRSYGYTF	TGTGCCAGCAGCCAAGGAAACAGGGGGCGAAGCTATGGCTACACCTTC
TRBV3-1/TRBV3-2	NA	NA	TRBJ2-5	CASSPLVAGQETQYF	TGTGCCAGCAGTCCCCTCGTGGCGGGGCAAGAGACCCAGTACTTC
TRBV29-1	NA	NA	TRBJ1-2	CSVANYLSSNYGYTF	TGCAGCGTCGCTAATTACTTATCTTCTAACTATGGCTACACCTTC
TRBV7-9	NA	NA	TRBJ2-5	CASSRPGFSETQYF	TGTGCCAGCAGCCGTCCAGGGTTCAGTGAGACCCAGTACTTC
TRBV19	NA	TRBD1	TRBJ2-7	CASSIGALGTGHPYEQYF	TGTGCCAGTAGTATAGGAGCATTGGGGACAGGTCACCCCTACGAGCAGTACTTC
TRBV9	NA	NA	TRBJ1-1	CASSVGGREVGNTEAFF	TGTGCCAGCAGCGTAGGTGGCAGGGAAGTTGGGAACACTGAAGCTTTCTTT
TRBV7-2	few	TRBD1	TRBJ1-2	CASSLGTGGAGGYTF	TGTGCCAGCAGCTTAGGGACAGGGGGCGCGGGGGGCTACACCTTC
TRBV7-3	NA	NA	TRBJ2-3	CASSLAGPDTQYF	TGTGCCAGCAGCTTAGCGGGACCAGATACGCAGTATTTT
TRBV6-5	NA	NA	TRBJ2-3	CASSYQLGPTPQYF	TGTGCCAGCAGTTATCAACTAGGGCCCACACCGCAGTATTTT
TRBV18	NA	NA	TRBJ1-2	CASSPRSDGFYGYTF	TGTGCCAGCTCACCACGGAGTGACGGATTCTATGGCTACACCTTC